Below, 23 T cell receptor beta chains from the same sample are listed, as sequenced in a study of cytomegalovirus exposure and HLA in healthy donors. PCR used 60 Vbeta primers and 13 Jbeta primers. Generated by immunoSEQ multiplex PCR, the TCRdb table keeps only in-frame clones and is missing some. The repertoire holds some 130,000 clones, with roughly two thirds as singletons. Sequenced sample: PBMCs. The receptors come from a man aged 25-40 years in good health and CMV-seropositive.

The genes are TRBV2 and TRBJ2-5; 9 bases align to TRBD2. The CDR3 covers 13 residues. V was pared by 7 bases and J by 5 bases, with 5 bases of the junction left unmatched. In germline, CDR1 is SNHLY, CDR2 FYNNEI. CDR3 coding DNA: TGTGCCAGCATGGGACTAGCTGTTGAGACCCAGTACTTC. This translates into CASMGLAVETQYF.

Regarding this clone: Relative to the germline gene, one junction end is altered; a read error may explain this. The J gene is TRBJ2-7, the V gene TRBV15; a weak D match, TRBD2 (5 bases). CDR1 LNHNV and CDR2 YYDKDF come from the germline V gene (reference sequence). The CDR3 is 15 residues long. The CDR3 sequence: CATSRDRTGSCEQYF. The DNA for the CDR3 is TGTGCCACCAGCAGAGATCGGACTGGATCCTGCGAGCAGTACTTC. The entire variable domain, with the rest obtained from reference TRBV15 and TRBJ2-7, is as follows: DAMVIQNPRYQVTQFGKPVTLSCSQTLNHNVMYWYQQKSSQAPKLLFHYYDKDFNNEADTPDNFQSRRPNTSFCFLDIRSPGLGDTAMYLCATSRDRTGSCEQYFGPGTRLTVT.

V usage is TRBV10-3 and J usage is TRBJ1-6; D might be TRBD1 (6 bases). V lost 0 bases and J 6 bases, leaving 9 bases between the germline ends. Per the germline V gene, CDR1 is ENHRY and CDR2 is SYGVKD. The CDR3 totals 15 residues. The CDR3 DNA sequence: TGTGCCATCAGTGAGTCGGGACATAGTAATTCACCCCTCCACTTT. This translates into CAISESGHSNSPLHF.

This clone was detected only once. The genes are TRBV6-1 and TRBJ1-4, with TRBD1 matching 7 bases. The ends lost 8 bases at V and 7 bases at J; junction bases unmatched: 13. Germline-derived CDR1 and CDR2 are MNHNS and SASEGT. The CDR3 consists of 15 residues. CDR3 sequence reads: CASQDPGQWPEKLFF. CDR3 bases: TGTGCCAGCCAGGACCCGGGACAGTGGCCTGAAAAACTGTTTTTT.

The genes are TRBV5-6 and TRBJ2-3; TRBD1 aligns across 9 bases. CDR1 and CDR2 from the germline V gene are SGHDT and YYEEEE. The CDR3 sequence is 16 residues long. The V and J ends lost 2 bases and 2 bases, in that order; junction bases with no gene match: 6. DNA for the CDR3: TGTGCCAGCAGCTTTGCCGGGGACAGGGTCACAGATACGCAGTATTTT. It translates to CASSFAGDRVTDTQYF.

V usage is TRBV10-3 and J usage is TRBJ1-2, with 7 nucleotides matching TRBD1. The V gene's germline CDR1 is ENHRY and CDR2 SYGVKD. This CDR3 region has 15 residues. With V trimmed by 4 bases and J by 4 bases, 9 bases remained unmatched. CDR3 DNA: TGTGCCATCAGTGTACAAACAGGGGTCCCCTATGGCTACACCTTC. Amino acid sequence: CAISVQTGVPYGYTF.

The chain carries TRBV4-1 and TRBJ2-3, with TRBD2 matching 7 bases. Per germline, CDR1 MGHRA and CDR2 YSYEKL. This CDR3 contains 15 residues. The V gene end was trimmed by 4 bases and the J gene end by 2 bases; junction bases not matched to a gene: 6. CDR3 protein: CASSLSGPHTDTQYF. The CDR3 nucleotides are TGCGCCAGCAGCCTTAGCGGGCCCCACACAGATACGCAGTATTTT.

The CDR3: CASSVLSVTDTQYF. DNA of the CDR3: TGTGCCAGCAGCGTCTTGTCCGTCACAGATACGCAGTATTTT. This chain links TRBV9 with TRBJ2-3; D not resolved. V dropped 2 bases and J dropped 2 bases, with 9 bases sitting between them. The germline V gene has CDR1 SGDLS and CDR2 YYNGEE. The CDR3 contains 14 residues.

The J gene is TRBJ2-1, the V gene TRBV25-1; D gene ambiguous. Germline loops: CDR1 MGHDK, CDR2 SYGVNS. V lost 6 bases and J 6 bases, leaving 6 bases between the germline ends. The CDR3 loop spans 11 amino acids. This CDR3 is CASSYFNEQFF. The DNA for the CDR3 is TGTGCCAGCAGCTATTTCAATGAGCAGTTCTTC. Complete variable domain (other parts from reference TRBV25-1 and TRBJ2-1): EADIYQTPRYLVIGTGKKITLECSQTMGHDKMYWYQQDPGMELHLIHYSYGVNSTEKGDLSSESTVSRIRTEHFPLTLESARPSHTSQYLCASSYFNEQFFGPGTRLTVL.

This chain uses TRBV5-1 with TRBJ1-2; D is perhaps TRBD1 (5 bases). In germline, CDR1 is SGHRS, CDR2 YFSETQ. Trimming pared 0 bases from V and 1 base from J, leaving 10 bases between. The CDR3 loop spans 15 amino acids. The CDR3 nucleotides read TGCGCCAGCAGCTTGGTTACAGGCTTTAACTATGGCTACACCTTC. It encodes CASSLVTGFNYGYTF.

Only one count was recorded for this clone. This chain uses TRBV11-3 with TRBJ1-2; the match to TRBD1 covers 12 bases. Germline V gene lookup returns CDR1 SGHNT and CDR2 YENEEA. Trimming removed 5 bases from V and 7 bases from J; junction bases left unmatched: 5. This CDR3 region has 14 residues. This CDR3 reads CASSHRDRGLGYTF. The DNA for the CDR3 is TGTGCCAGCAGCCACCGGGACAGGGGGCTTGGCTACACCTTC.

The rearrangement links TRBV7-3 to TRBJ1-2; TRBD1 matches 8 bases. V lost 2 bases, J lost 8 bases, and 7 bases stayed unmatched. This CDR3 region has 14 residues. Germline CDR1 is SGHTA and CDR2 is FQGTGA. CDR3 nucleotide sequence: TGTGCCAGCAGCTTATTCGGACAGGGAGGCGGCTACACCTTC. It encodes CASSLFGQGGGYTF.

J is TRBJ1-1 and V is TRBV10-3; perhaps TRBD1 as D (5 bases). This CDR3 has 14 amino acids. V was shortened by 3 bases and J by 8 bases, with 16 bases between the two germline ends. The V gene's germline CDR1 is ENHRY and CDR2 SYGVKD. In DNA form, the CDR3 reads TGTGCCATCAGTGATTGGGGGGAAAATAGGGAAGCTTTCTTT. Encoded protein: CAISDWGENREAFF.

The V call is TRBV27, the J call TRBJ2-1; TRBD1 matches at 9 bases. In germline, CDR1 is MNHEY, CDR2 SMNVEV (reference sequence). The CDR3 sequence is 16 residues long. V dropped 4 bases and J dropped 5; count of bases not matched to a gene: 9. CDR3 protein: CASSWTSGTGNNEQFF. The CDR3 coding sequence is TGTGCCAGCAGTTGGACTTCCGGGACAGGGAACAATGAGCAGTTCTTC.

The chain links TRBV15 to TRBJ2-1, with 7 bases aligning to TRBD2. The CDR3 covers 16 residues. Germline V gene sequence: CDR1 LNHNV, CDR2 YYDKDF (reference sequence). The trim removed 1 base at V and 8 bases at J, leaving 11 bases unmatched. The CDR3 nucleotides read TGTGCCACCAGCAGAGCAAGCGGGAACACACGTTATGAGCAGTTCTTC. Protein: CATSRASGNTRYEQFF.

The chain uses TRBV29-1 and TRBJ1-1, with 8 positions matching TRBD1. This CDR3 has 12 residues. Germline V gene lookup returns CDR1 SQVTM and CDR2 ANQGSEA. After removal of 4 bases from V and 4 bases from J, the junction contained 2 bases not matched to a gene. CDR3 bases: TGCAGCGTTGTAGGGACAGGCACTGAAGCTTTCTTT. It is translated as CSVVGTGTEAFF.

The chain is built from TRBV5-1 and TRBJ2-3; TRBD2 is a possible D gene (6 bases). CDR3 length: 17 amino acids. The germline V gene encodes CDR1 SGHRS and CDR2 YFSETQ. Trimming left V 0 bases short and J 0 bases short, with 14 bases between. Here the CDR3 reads CASSLAAAGTSTDTQYF. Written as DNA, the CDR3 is TGCGCCAGCAGCTTGGCCGCGGCGGGGACTAGCACAGATACGCAGTATTTT.

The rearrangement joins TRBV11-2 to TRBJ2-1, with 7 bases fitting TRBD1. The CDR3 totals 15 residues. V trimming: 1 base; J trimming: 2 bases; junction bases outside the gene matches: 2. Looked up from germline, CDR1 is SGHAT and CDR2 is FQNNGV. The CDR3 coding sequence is TGTGCCAGCAGCTTAGTGGGGACAGCCTACAATGAGCAGTTCTTC. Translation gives CASSLVGTAYNEQFF.

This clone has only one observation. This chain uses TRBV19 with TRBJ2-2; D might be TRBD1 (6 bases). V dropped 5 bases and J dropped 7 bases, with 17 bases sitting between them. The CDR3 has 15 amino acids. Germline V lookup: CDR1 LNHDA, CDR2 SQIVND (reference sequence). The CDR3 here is CASSLEIQGYGELFF. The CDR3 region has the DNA TGTGCCAGTAGTCTGGAGATACAGGGATACGGGGAGCTGTTTTTT.

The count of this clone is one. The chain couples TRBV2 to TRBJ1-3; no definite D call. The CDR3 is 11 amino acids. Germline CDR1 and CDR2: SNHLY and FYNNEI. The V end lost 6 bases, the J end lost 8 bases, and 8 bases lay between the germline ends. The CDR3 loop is CASSYHDTIYF. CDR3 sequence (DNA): TGTGCCAGCAGCTACCATGACACCATATATTTT.

The CDR3 loop is CASSQGEGWTYNEQFF. CDR3 coding DNA: TGTGCCAGCAGCCAGGGGGAGGGTTGGACCTACAATGAGCAGTTCTTC. The V call is TRBV14, the J call TRBJ2-1; 7 bases are shared with TRBD2. The J segment lost 2 bases and the V segment lost 3 bases, leaving 7 bases of the junction unmatched. CDR1 SGHDN and CDR2 FVKESK come from the germline V gene. CDR3 length: 16 amino acids.

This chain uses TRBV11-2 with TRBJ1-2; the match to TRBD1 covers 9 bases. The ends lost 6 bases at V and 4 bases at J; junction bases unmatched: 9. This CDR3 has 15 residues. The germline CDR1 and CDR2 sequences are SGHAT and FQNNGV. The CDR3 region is CASRKHTDRGYGYTF. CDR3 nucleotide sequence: TGTGCCAGCAGGAAACATACGGACAGGGGCTATGGCTACACCTTC.

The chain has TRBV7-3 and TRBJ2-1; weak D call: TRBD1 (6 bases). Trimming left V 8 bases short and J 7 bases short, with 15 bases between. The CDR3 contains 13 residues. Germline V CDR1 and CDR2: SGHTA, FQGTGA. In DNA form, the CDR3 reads TGTGCCAGCGGGACACAAACGCGGAATGAGCAGTTCTTC. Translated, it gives CASGTQTRNEQFF.